The 27 T cell receptor beta chains given below trace back to one sample, sequenced in a study of blood T cell repertoires in COVID-19. The data were produced by immunoSEQ multiplex PCR, yet TCRdb's version contains in-frame clones alone and is incomplete. In the table there are 250,000 to 350,000 clones, roughly 84% of which are singletons. Material for sequencing was peripheral blood. These receptors all come from a human donor with COVID-19, enrolled during active disease. The donor label of this sample is uncertain.

Concerning this clone itself: This may be a read error: a much more frequent sequence differs by one nucleotide. This sample also contains other DNA sequences that code for the same CDR3. This chain connects TRBV28 to TRBJ1-5; 8 bases are shared with TRBD1. This CDR3 region has 14 residues. Trimming took 2 bases from V and 4 from J; bases not matched to a gene: 1. The germline V gene encodes CDR1 MDHEN and CDR2 SYDVKM. The DNA for the CDR3 is TGTGCCAGCAGTTTAACAGGGGGGAATCAGCCCCAGCATTTT. This sequence encodes CASSLTGGNQPQHF.

The chain links TRBV30 to TRBJ1-5, with a weak D call TRBD1 (5 bases). The CDR3 has 14 residues. V gave up 2 bases and J gave up 3 bases, with 11 bases separating them. Per the germline V gene, CDR1 is GTSNPN and CDR2 is SVGIG (reference sequence). CDR3 coding DNA: TGTGCCTGGAGTTCGGGGGGTCTCAATCAGCCCCAGCATTTT. Translating gives CAWSSGGLNQPQHF.

The rearrangement joins TRBV6-2 or TRBV6-3 to TRBJ2-7; 10 nucleotides align to TRBD2. The germline V gene encodes CDR1 MNHEY and CDR2 SVGEGT. The CDR3 has 16 residues. The V gene end was trimmed by 6 bases and the J gene end by 6 bases; junction bases not matched to a gene: 14. CDR3 loop: CASSRSSGSSSGEQYF. CDR3 DNA sequence: TGTGCCAGCAGCCGATCTAGCGGGAGCTCATCCGGCGAGCAGTACTTC.

The chain links TRBV19 to TRBJ2-6; 11 nucleotides match TRBD1. CDR1 and CDR2 (germline): LNHDA, SQIVND (reference sequence). The CDR3 extends over 18 amino acids. Trimming at V came to 10 bases and at J to 1 base, leaving 12 bases not matched to a gene. This chain's CDR3 is CATEESGQGGSGANVLTF. CDR3 nucleotides: TGTGCCACCGAGGAATCGGGACAGGGGGGATCTGGGGCCAACGTCCTGACTTTC.

V usage is TRBV7-3 and J usage is TRBJ1-1; 7 bases map to TRBD1. Germline V gives CDR1 SGHTA, CDR2 FQGTGA. This CDR3 region has 13 residues. With V trimmed by 3 bases and J by 6 bases, 4 bases remained unmatched. The CDR3 bases are TGTGCCAGCAGCTTCCGACAGGGCGCTGAAGCTTTCTTT. Protein sequence: CASSFRQGAEAFF.

In DNA form, the CDR3 reads TGTGCCAGCAGCTTACTGGCTTCTAGCGGGTCGCACAATGAGCAGTTCTTC. This translates into CASSLLASSGSHNEQFF. The rearrangement joins TRBV7-9 to TRBJ2-1; 8 nucleotides line up with TRBD2. This CDR3 contains 17 residues. V was clipped by 2 bases and J by 5 bases; unmatched bases: 11. Germline lookup yields CDR1 SEHNR and CDR2 FQNEAQ (reference sequence).

V and J are TRBV11-2 and TRBJ2-7; D is unclear. Deletions cut 1 base from V and 4 bases from J, with 17 bases between. The germline CDR1 and CDR2 sequences are SGHAT and FQNNGV. This CDR3 has 16 amino acids. Here the CDR3 DNA reads TGTGCCAGCAGCTTAGGCGGCTACCGAGTACCTTACGAGCAGTACTTC. Translating gives CASSLGGYRVPYEQYF.

A single count supports this clone. The genes are TRBV5-4 and TRBJ2-1; the match to TRBD2 covers 9 bases. CDR3 length: 15 residues. V lost 3 bases to trimming and J lost 7 bases; unmatched junction nucleotides: 8. Germline V gives CDR1 SGHNT, CDR2 YYREEE (reference sequence). CDR3 sequence reads: CASSSTSGGLNEQFF. CDR3 sequence (DNA): TGTGCCAGCAGCTCGACTAGCGGAGGCCTGAATGAGCAGTTCTTC.

The chain couples TRBV27 to TRBJ1-4; 8 bases agree with TRBD1. The CDR3 runs to 15 residues. Germline assignment: CDR1 MNHEY and CDR2 SMNVEV (reference sequence). V gave up 6 bases and J gave up 3 bases; unmatched junction bases: 6. In DNA, the CDR3 is TGTGCCAGCAGCCTCCGACAGGGGTCTAATGAAAAACTGTTTTTT. Translated: CASSLRQGSNEKLFF.

This rearrangement joins TRBV29-1 to TRBJ2-7, with D tentatively TRBD1 (6 bases). Germline V CDR1 and CDR2: SQVTM, ANQGSEA. The CDR3 totals 16 residues. Trimming stripped 2 bases from V and 0 bases from J, with 17 bases between. The CDR3, as DNA: TGCAGCGTTGAATCGGTCGGGACACAAAGCTCCTACGAGCAGTACTTC. Residues: CSVESVGTQSSYEQYF.

The chain joins TRBV28 to TRBJ1-2; D is possibly TRBD1 (6 bases). The CDR3 is 13 residues long. Germline-derived CDR1 and CDR2 are MDHEN and SYDVKM. The CDR3 loop is CVSRGGRGYGYTF. The DNA for the CDR3 is TGTGTCAGTAGGGGGGGCCGGGGCTATGGCTACACCTTC.

The chain combines TRBV7-2 with TRBJ2-1; no clear D. V dropped 2 bases and J dropped 0 bases, with 8 bases sitting between them. CDR1 SGHTA and CDR2 FQGNSA come from the germline V gene. The CDR3 covers 15 residues. The CDR3 region is CASSLLHSSYNEQFF. CDR3 bases: TGTGCCAGCAGCTTACTCCACTCCTCCTACAATGAGCAGTTCTTC. Variable domain in full (rest from reference TRBV7-2 and TRBJ2-1): GAGVSQSPSNKVTEKGKDVELRCDPISGHTALYWYRQSLGQGLEFLIYFQGNSAPDKSGLPSDRFSAERTGGSVSTLTIQRTQQEDSAVYLCASSLLHSSYNEQFFGPGTRLTVL.

The rearrangement uses TRBV10-3 and TRBJ1-4, with unresolved D. V dropped 2 bases and J dropped 7 bases, with 11 bases sitting between them. Germline CDR1 ENHRY, CDR2 SYGVKD. This CDR3 is built from 14 residues. The CDR3 sequence is CAISEGPAGEKLFF. In DNA form, the CDR3 reads TGTGCCATCAGTGAGGGGCCTGCGGGTGAAAAACTGTTTTTT.

This chain uses TRBV5-1 with TRBJ1-2; 7 nucleotides agree with TRBD1. This CDR3 comprises 13 residues. J lost 6 bases, V lost 0 bases, and 2 bases had no gene match. CDR1 and CDR2 (germline): SGHRS, YFSETQ. The CDR3 DNA sequence: TGCGCCAGCAGCTTGGGGGACAGAAATGGCTACACCTTC. It translates to CASSLGDRNGYTF.

The V call is TRBV5-6, the J call TRBJ1-2; D is possibly TRBD1 (5 bases). The CDR3 consists of 16 residues. V gave up 4 bases and J gave up 5 bases, with 21 bases separating them. CDR1 and CDR2 from the germline V gene are SGHDT and YYEEEE. CDR3 bases: TGTGCCAGCAGCCCCCGGCAGGGCCAAGCTTCTTATGGCTACACCTTC. Residues: CASSPRQGQASYGYTF.

This clone was seen more than once but under ten times. In nucleotides, the CDR3 is TGTGCCAGCATTGGGGGGAATAACTATGGCTACACCTTC. This sequence encodes CASIGGNNYGYTF. This chain connects TRBV12-3 or TRBV12-4 to TRBJ1-2; D is possibly TRBD1 (5 bases). The CDR3 is made up of 13 amino acids. V was shortened by 7 bases and J by 1 base, with 10 bases between the two germline ends.

The chain links TRBV19 to TRBJ2-5; D unclear. This CDR3 comprises 12 residues. Trimming left V 3 bases short and J 5 bases short, with 7 bases between. The germline CDR1 and CDR2 sequences are LNHDA and SQIVND (reference sequence). The CDR3 reads CASSIPRETQYF. The CDR3 bases are TGTGCCAGTAGTATTCCACGGGAGACCCAGTACTTC.

This clone was detected once. This chain joins TRBV3-1 (or the pseudogene TRBV3-2) and TRBJ2-1; TRBD2 matches at 13 bases. With V trimmed by 4 bases and J by 7 bases, 7 bases remained unmatched. Germline CDR1 is LGHDT and CDR2 is YNNKEL (reference sequence). This CDR3 region has 16 residues. CDR3: CASSLRGLAGVNEQFF. DNA for the CDR3: TGTGCCAGCAGCCTTAGAGGACTAGCGGGAGTGAATGAGCAGTTCTTC.

The chain combines TRBV30 with TRBJ1-2; no reliable D call. The ends were cut back, 3 bases at V and 1 base at J, with 12 bases in the middle. This CDR3 is 14 amino acids long. The germline CDR1 and CDR2 sequences are GTSNPN and SVGIG (reference sequence). This chain's CDR3 is CAWRLLGVNYGYTF. The CDR3 region has the DNA TGTGCCTGGAGACTGTTAGGAGTTAACTATGGCTACACCTTC. The full variable domain, in which reference TRBV30 and TRBJ1-2 provide the parts outside the CDR3, is SQTIHQWPATLVQPVGSPLSLECTVEGTSNPNLYWYRQAAGRGLQLLFYSVGIGQISSEVPQNLSASRPQDRQFILSSKKLLLSDSGFYLCAWRLLGVNYGYTFGSGTRLTVV.

V gene TRBV3-1 (or the pseudogene TRBV3-2) combines with J gene TRBJ1-1, with D uncertain. The CDR3 loop spans 14 amino acids. The germline gives CDR1 LGHDT, CDR2 YNNKEL (reference sequence). Trimming took 4 bases from V and 1 from J, leaving 10 bases between them. CDR3 loop: CASSLPAGNTEAFF. The CDR3 nucleotides read TGTGCCAGCAGCCTCCCAGCGGGGAACACTGAAGCTTTCTTT.

This chain links TRBV2 with TRBJ2-1; D is possibly TRBD1 (6 bases). CDR3 length: 17 residues. Trimming pared 6 bases from V and 5 bases from J, leaving 23 bases between. CDR1 and CDR2 from the germline V gene are SNHLY and FYNNEI. The CDR3 sequence is CASRHQERGRFNNEQFF. As DNA, the CDR3 is TGTGCCAGCAGGCACCAAGAGAGGGGGAGATTCAACAATGAGCAGTTCTTC. Full variable domain (remainder filled in from reference TRBV2 and TRBJ2-1): EPEVTQTPSHQVTQMGQEVILRCVPISNHLYFYWYRQILGQKVEFLVSFYNNEISEKSEIFDDQFSVERPDGSNFTLKIRSTKLEDSAMYFCASRHQERGRFNNEQFFGPGTRLTVL.

This clone was counted a few times. V gene TRBV7-9 combines with J gene TRBJ2-5, with D tentatively TRBD2 (6 bases). The CDR3 has 16 amino acids. V shed 5 bases and J shed 4 bases, with 20 bases lying between them. The germline CDR1 and CDR2 sequences are SEHNR and FQNEAQ (reference sequence). The CDR3 DNA is TGTGCCAGCAGCCCCGGGGTAGCGGCCCTCCCAGAGACCCAGTACTTC. It codes for CASSPGVAALPETQYF.

The chain couples TRBV19 to TRBJ2-6, with D tentatively TRBD1 (5 bases). Germline CDR1 is LNHDA and CDR2 is SQIVND (reference sequence). Trimming took 0 bases from V and 1 from J, leaving 19 bases between them. The CDR3 loop spans 20 amino acids. This CDR3 is CASSIDLGRDLISGANVLTF. The CDR3 bases are TGTGCCAGTAGTATAGATCTGGGCAGGGATCTTATTTCTGGGGCCAACGTCCTGACTTTC.

The V call is TRBV6-2 or TRBV6-3, the J call TRBJ1-5; no reliable D call. With 4 bases removed from V and 9 bases from J, the gap between germline ends came to 7 bases. Looked up from germline, CDR1 is MNHEY and CDR2 is SVGEGT. CDR3 length equals 11 residues. The CDR3 DNA reads TGTGCCAGCAGTTTCCCTTCGCCCCAGCATTTT. It encodes CASSFPSPQHF.

The rearrangement uses TRBV5-4 and TRBJ2-2, with 8 bases fitting TRBD2. There are 16 residues in the CDR3. Unmatched junction bases numbered 8, after V lost 3 bases and J lost 4 bases. Germline loops: CDR1 SGHNT, CDR2 YYREEE (reference sequence). The CDR3 is CASSSPGLVSTGELFF. CDR3 bases: TGTGCCAGCAGCTCACCGGGACTAGTGAGCACCGGGGAGCTGTTTTTT.

V is TRBV6-5 and J is TRBJ1-3; TRBD1 aligns across 8 bases. After removal of 5 bases from V and 0 bases from J, the junction contained 3 bases not matched to a gene. Germline V gives CDR1 MNHEY, CDR2 SVGAGI. The CDR3 is made up of 15 amino acids. CDR3 region: CASSRQGLSGNTIYF. Written as DNA, the CDR3 is TGTGCCAGCAGTCGACAGGGGCTCTCTGGAAACACCATATATTTT.

Regarding this clone: The same CDR3 can be traced to other DNA sequences in this sample. This rearrangement joins TRBV18 to TRBJ2-7, with 10 positions matching TRBD2. The germline CDR1 and CDR2 sequences are KGHSH and LQKENI. After removal of 1 base from V and 3 bases from J, the junction contained 0 bases not matched to a gene. This CDR3 is 14 amino acids long. CDR3 nucleotides: TGTGCCAGCTCACCACAGCGGGAGGGCTACGAGCAGTACTTC. It encodes CASSPQREGYEQYF. The complete variable domain, with remaining parts taken from reference TRBV18 and TRBJ2-7, reads NAGVMQNPRHLVRRRGQEARLRCSPMKGHSHVYWYRQLPEEGLKFMVYLQKENIIDESGMPKERFSAEFPKEGPSILRIQQVVRGDSAAYFCASSPQREGYEQYFGPGTRLTVT.